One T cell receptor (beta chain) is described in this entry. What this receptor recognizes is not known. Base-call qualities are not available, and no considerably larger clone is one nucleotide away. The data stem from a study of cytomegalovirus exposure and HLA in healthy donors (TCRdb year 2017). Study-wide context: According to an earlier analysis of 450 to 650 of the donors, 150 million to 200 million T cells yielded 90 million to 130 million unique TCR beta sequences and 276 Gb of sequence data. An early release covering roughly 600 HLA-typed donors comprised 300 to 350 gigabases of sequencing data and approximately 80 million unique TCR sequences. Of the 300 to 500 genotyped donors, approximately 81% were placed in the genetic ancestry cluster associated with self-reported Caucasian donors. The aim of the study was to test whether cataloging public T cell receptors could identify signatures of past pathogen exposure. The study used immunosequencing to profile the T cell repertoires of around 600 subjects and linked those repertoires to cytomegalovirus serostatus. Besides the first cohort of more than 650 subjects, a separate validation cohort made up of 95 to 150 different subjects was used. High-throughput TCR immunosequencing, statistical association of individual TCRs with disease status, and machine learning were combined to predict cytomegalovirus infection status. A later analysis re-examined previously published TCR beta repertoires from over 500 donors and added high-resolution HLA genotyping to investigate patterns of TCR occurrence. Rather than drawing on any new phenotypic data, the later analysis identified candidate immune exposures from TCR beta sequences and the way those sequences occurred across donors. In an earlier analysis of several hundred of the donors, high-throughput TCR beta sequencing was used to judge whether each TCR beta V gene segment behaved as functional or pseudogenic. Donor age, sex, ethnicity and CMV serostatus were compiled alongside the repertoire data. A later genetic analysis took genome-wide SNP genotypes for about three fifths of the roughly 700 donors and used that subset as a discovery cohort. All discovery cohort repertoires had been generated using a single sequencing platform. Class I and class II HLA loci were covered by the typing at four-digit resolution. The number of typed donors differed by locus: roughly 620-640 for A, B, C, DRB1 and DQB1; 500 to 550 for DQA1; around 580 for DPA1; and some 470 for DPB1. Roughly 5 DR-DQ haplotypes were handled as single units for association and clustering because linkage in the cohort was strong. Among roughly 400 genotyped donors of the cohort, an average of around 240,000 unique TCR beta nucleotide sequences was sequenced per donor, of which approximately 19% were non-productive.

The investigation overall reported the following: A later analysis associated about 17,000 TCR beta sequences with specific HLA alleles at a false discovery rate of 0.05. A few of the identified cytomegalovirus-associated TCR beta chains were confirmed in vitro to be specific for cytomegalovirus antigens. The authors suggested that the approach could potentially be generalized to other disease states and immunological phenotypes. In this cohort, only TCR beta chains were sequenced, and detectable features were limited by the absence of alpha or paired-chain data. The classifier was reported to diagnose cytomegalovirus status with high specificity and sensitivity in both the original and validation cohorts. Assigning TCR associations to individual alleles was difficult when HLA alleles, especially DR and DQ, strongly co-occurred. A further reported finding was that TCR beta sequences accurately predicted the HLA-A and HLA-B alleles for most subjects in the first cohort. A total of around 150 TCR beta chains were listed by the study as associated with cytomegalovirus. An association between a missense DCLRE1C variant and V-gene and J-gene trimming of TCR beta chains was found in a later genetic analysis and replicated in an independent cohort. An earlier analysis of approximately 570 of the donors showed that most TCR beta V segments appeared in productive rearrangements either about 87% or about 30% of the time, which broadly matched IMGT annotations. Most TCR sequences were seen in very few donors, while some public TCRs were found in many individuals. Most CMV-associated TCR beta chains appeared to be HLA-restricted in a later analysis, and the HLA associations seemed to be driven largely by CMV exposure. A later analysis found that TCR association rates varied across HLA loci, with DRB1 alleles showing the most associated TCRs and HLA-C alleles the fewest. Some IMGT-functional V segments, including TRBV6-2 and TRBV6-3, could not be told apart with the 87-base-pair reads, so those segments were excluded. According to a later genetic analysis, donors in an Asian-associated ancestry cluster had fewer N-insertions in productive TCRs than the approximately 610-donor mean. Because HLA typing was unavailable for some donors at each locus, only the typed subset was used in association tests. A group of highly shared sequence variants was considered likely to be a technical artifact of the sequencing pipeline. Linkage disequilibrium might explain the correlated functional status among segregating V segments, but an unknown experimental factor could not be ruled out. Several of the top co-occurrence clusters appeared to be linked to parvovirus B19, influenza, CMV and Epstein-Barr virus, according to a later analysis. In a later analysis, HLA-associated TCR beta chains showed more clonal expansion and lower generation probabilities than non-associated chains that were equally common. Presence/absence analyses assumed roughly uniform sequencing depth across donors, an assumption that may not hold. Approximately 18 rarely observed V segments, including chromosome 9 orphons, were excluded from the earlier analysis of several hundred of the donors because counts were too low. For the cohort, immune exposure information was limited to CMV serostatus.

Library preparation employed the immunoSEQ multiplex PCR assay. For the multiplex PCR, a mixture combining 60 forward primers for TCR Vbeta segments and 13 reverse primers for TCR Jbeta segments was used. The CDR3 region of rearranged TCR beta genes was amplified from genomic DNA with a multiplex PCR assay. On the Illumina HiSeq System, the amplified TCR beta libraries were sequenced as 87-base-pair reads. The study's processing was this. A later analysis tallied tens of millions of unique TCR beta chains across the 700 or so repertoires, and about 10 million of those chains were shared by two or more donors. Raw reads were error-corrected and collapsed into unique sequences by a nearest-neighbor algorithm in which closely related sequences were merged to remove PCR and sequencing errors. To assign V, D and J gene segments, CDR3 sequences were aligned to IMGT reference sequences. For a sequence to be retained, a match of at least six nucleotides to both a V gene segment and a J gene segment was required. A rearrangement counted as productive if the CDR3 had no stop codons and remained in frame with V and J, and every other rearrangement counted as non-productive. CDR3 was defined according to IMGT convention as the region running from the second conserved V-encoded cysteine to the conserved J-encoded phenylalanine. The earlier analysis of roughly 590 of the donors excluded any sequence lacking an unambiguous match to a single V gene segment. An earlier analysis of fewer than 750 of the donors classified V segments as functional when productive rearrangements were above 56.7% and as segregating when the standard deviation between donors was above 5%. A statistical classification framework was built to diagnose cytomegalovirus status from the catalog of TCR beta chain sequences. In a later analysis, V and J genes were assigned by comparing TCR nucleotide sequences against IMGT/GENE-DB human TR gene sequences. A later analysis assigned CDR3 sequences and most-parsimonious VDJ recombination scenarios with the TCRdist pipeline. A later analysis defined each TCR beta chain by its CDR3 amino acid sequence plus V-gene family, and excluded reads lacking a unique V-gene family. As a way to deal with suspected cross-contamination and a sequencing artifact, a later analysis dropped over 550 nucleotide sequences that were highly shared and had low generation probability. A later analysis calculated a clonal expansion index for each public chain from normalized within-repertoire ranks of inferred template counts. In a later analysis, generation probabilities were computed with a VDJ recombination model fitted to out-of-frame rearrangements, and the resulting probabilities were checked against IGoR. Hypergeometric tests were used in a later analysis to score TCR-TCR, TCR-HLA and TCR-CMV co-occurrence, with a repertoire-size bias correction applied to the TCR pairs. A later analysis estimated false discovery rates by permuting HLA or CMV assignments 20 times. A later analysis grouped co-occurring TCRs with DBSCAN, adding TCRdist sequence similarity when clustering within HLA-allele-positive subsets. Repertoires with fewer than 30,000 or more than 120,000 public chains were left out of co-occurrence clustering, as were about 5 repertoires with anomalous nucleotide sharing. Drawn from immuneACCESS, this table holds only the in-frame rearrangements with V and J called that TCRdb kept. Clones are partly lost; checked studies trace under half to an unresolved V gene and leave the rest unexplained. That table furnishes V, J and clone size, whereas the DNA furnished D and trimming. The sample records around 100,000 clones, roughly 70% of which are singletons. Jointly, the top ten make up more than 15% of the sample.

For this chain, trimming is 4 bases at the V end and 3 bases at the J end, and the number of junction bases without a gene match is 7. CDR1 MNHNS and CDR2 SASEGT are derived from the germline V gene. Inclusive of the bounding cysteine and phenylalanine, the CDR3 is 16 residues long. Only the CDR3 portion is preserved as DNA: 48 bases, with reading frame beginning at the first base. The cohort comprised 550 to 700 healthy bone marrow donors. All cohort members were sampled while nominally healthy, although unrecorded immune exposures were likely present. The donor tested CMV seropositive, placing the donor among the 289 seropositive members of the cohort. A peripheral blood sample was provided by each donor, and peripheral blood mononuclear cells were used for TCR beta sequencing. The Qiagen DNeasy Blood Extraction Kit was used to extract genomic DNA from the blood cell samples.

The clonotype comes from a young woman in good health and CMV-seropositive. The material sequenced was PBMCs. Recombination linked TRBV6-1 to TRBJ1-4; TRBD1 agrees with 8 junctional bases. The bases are TGTGCCAGCAGTGTCGGGACAGGCATGGCTAATGAAAAACTGTTTTTT. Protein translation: CASSVGTGMANEKLFF.